The next 4 T cell receptor beta chains were all read from a single sample in a study of blood T cell repertoires in COVID-19. This table comes from immunoSEQ multiplex PCR, and its TCRdb copy is limited to in-frame clones, with some not included. In the table there are some 57,000 clones, around 89% of which are singletons. The source material was peripheral blood. These receptors were obtained from a man aged 60 to 75 with active COVID-19.

This sequence joins TRBV5-1 and TRBJ2-5; D is possibly TRBD1 (6 bases). This CDR3 has 13 residues. V lost 4 bases, J lost 5 bases, and 12 bases lay in between. The germline CDR1 and CDR2 sequences are SGHRS and YFSETQ. As DNA, the CDR3 is TGCGCCAGCAGCGAACAGGGTGGGGAGACCCAGTACTTC. Amino acid sequence: CASSEQGGETQYF.

This chain uses TRBV10-3 with TRBJ2-7; D ambiguous. There are 13 residues in the CDR3. The V end lost 4 bases, the J end lost 4 bases, and 11 bases lay between the germline ends. Germline CDR1 and CDR2: ENHRY and SYGVKD. The CDR3 nucleotides read TGTGCCATCAGTGTATCACGGTTGTACGAGCAGTACTTC. The encoded protein is CAISVSRLYEQYF.

This chain uses TRBV13 with TRBJ2-1, with a possible D match to TRBD2 (7 bases). The CDR3 length is 15 residues. Germline V gives CDR1 PRHDT, CDR2 FYEKMQ (reference sequence). The germline V and J ends were trimmed by 7 bases and 5 bases, with 18 bases remaining between them. The CDR3 loop is CASTEGGNRNNEQFF. The CDR3 DNA sequence: TGTGCCAGCACCGAGGGGGGGAATCGGAACAATGAGCAGTTCTTC.

The chain uses TRBV28 and TRBJ2-3; the match to TRBD2 covers 10 bases. This CDR3 has 18 residues. V trimming: 2 bases; J trimming: 5 bases; junction bases outside the gene matches: 13. The germline gives CDR1 MDHEN, CDR2 SYDVKM. The CDR3 protein is CASSLVGASGRPGDTQYF. CDR3 nucleotides: TGTGCCAGCAGTTTAGTCGGGGCTAGCGGGAGACCGGGAGATACGCAGTATTTT.